This TCR beta chain emerged from a study of cytotoxic CD8 clonotypes in ibrutinib-treated CLL. Across the study: In all, about a dozen patients were relapsed/refractory, about 15 were treatment-naive and about 17 were IGHV unmutated. Regarding the study as a whole: Clonality rose at ibrutinib response and fell back toward baseline at progression. Relative to age-matched healthy donors, clonality at baseline was higher, and it tracked circulating CD8+ T-cell counts.

Clones were sequenced by immunoSEQ multiplex PCR, and TCRdb holds only the in-frame ones, with some missing. The repertoire holds more than 200,000 clones, around 75% seen once, with approximately 6% in the top ten. Notes on this clone: Its antigen is unknown.

Germline values: CDR1 GTSNPN, CDR2 SVGIG (reference sequence). V lost 3 bases and J 1 base, leaving 10 bases between the germline ends. The CDR3 has 14 residues. The sequence was collected from a human donor with chronic lymphocytic leukemia. V and J are TRBV30 and TRBJ1-5; unclear D gene. Here the sequenced sample was PBMCs, taken after 12 months of ibrutinib treatment. CDR3 DNA: TGTGCCTGGAGAACCGGATTAAGCAATCAGCCCCAGCATTTT. Protein: CAWRTGLSNQPQHF.